Below, 22 T cell receptor beta chains from the same sample are listed, as sequenced in a study of T cells after yellow fever vaccination. TCRdb reprocessed the 5' RACE reads via MiXCR and lists one record per CDR3 protein. The repertoire consists of about 45,000 distinct CDR3 sequences, with about 6.8% occurring once and the leading ten covering 15%. The sample was CD8+ T cells not binding an NS4B(214-222) dextramer, sorted from PBMCs, taken 45 days after the yellow fever booster vaccination. Every receptor here comes from a young man who received the YFV17D yellow fever vaccine.

At least ten counts were recorded for this clonotype. The chain joins TRBV19 to TRBJ2-1; 12 bases are shared with TRBD2. The germline gives CDR1 LNHDA, CDR2 SQIVND (reference sequence). V gave up 6 bases and J gave up 6 bases; unmatched junction bases: 9. The CDR3 covers 16 residues. The CDR3 DNA is TGTGCCAGTAGCCTGCTAGCGGGAGGGACCCCCAATGAGCAGTTCTTC. Protein sequence: CASSLLAGGTPNEQFF.

Ten or more counts support this clonotype. The chain couples TRBV20-1 to TRBJ2-7, with TRBD2 as a possible D gene (5 bases). The CDR3 loop spans 13 amino acids. Trimming stripped 6 bases from V and 2 bases from J, with 14 bases between. Germline CDR1 DFQATT, CDR2 SNEGSKA (reference sequence). In DNA, the CDR3 is TGCAGTGCGCCCCTGAGGGAAACCTACGAGCAGTACTTC. Its translation is CSAPLRETYEQYF.

This clonotype was found many times. The rearrangement joins TRBV20-1 to TRBJ2-1; D remains unclear. Per the germline V gene, CDR1 is DFQATT and CDR2 is SNEGSKA (reference sequence). With 3 bases removed from V and 0 bases from J, the gap between germline ends came to 6 bases. The CDR3 consists of 13 residues. The CDR3 coding sequence is TGCAGTGCTAGGCGTAGCTCCTACAATGAGCAGTTCTTC. The encoded protein is CSARRSSYNEQFF.

This clonotype has ten or more counts. The V and J genes are TRBV2 and TRBJ2-5; D tentatively reads TRBD1 or TRBD2 (6 bases each). The germline gives CDR1 SNHLY, CDR2 FYNNEI. V shed 4 bases and J shed 4 bases, with 19 bases lying between them. The CDR3 totals 16 residues. The CDR3 bases are TGTGCCAGCAGTGGGGCGGCAGTCGGAGGGGGAGAGACCCAGTACTTC. It is translated as CASSGAAVGGGETQYF.

This clonotype was observed many times. The V call is TRBV5-1, the J call TRBJ2-7, with D unresolved. The V and J ends lost 4 bases and 3 bases respectively, with 8 bases between them. Germline loops: CDR1 SGHRS, CDR2 YFSETQ. This CDR3 has 12 amino acids. Here the CDR3 reads CASSTLGYEQYF. CDR3 DNA sequence: TGCGCCAGCAGCACATTAGGCTACGAGCAGTACTTC.

CDR3 DNA: TGCAGTGCTAGCCAGACTAGCGGGACAGAGACCCAGTACTTC. Translated, it gives CSASQTSGTETQYF. The gene calls are TRBV20-1 and TRBJ2-5; TRBD2 agrees at 11 bases. The V and J ends lost 3 bases and 4 bases, in that order; junction bases with no gene match: 4. CDR1 is DFQATT and CDR2 is SNEGSKA in the germline V gene (reference sequence). The CDR3 totals 14 residues.

The sample holds many counts of this clonotype. This rearrangement joins TRBV5-1 to TRBJ2-1, with D tentatively TRBD2 (6 bases). Looked up from germline, CDR1 is SGHRS and CDR2 is YFSETQ. The CDR3 loop spans 15 amino acids. The V end was cut by 0 bases, the J end by 4 bases, with 11 bases between. The CDR3 reads CASSLAGTLYNEQFF. The DNA for the CDR3 is TGCGCCAGCAGCTTGGCGGGGACTCTTTACAATGAGCAGTTCTTC.

This clonotype was observed once. The chain carries TRBV21-1 and TRBJ2-7. TRBV21-1 is a listed pseudogene. This CDR3 is 14 amino acids long. The CDR3 DNA sequence: TGTGCCAGCAGCAAAGGTTCAGGTCCCTACGAGCAGTACTTC. Its protein product is CASSKGSGPYEQYF.

In this sample, this clonotype turned up many times. This sequence joins TRBV29-1 and TRBJ1-1, with TRBD1 matching over 10 bases. Germline V CDR1 and CDR2: SQVTM, ANQGSEA. The CDR3 spans 17 residues. With 4 bases clipped from V and 1 base from J, the junction kept 12 bases outside the gene matches. CDR3 sequence reads: CSVAPGTGEEWNTEAFF. CDR3 sequence (DNA): TGCAGCGTTGCACCCGGGACAGGGGAGGAATGGAACACTGAAGCTTTCTTT.

This clonotype was recorded a few times. The chain joins TRBV18 to TRBJ2-1; a weak D match, TRBD1 (5 bases). Trimming stripped 5 bases from V and 6 bases from J, with 11 bases between. The CDR3 has 13 residues. Germline values: CDR1 KGHSH, CDR2 LQKENI. The CDR3 reads CASSGALGNEQFF. The CDR3 DNA is TGTGCCAGCTCAGGGGCCCTGGGCAATGAGCAGTTCTTC.

At least ten counts were recorded for this clonotype. This sequence joins TRBV28 and TRBJ2-7; 7 bases line up with TRBD1. Trimming cost V 7 bases and J 2 bases; bases outside gene matches: 8. This CDR3 has 14 residues. Per germline, CDR1 MDHEN and CDR2 SYDVKM. CDR3 protein: CASMATGTAYEQYF. The DNA of the CDR3 is TGTGCCAGCATGGCCACCGGGACAGCCTACGAGCAGTACTTC.

This clonotype was recorded at least ten times. The J gene is TRBJ2-5, the V gene TRBV28, with 8 bases matching TRBD2. The CDR3 contains 15 residues. CDR1 is MDHEN and CDR2 is SYDVKM in the germline V gene. Trimming took 7 bases from V and 5 from J; bases not matched to a gene: 12. CDR3 nucleotide sequence: TGTGCCAGCACATTATCAGCGGGGGAAGCGGAGACCCAGTACTTC. Encoded protein: CASTLSAGEAETQYF.

This clonotype was seen a handful of times. The chain uses TRBV25-1 and TRBJ2-1; TRBD2 agrees at 13 bases. The CDR3 is 18 residues long. Trimming at V came to 2 bases and at J to 2 bases, leaving 6 bases not matched to a gene. The germline V gene has CDR1 MGHDK and CDR2 SYGVNS. CDR3 in amino acids: CASSELGLAGEAYNEQFF. Written as DNA, the CDR3 is TGTGCCAGCAGTGAACTAGGACTAGCGGGGGAGGCCTACAATGAGCAGTTCTTC.

This clonotype has a count of ten or more. This rearrangement joins TRBV7-2 to TRBJ2-3; D is perhaps TRBD2 (5 bases). This CDR3 is built from 15 residues. Germline V gene lookup returns CDR1 SGHTA and CDR2 FQGNSA. V dropped 4 bases and J dropped 7 bases, with 18 bases sitting between them. The CDR3 DNA reads TGTGCCAGCAGCTCCTCTAGCAATGCGCTGTATACGCAGTATTTT. Protein product: CASSSSSNALYTQYF.

This clonotype showed up many times. This chain joins TRBV27 and TRBJ2-2; 11 positions match TRBD1. CDR1 is MNHEY and CDR2 is SMNVEV in the germline V gene (reference sequence). The CDR3 is 15 residues long. J lost 6 bases, V lost 6 bases, and 6 bases had no gene match. In DNA, the CDR3 is TGTGCCAGCAGGTTCTTGGGACAGGGGGCCGGGGAGCTGTTTTTT. Translated, it gives CASRFLGQGAGELFF.

This clonotype was counted ten times or more. The rearrangement joins TRBV7-2 to TRBJ2-1; D may be TRBD2 (6 bases). The ends were cut back, 1 base at V and 4 bases at J, with 11 bases in the middle. Germline values: CDR1 SGHTA, CDR2 FQGNSA. The CDR3 is 15 amino acids. Here the CDR3 reads CASSLVREPYNEQFF. The CDR3 DNA reads TGTGCCAGCAGCTTAGTACGGGAGCCGTACAATGAGCAGTTCTTC. The variable domain in full, completed from reference TRBV7-2 and TRBJ2-1, reads GAGVSQSPSNKVTEKGKDVELRCDPISGHTALYWYRQSLGQGLEFLIYFQGNSAPDKSGLPSDRFSAERTGGSVSTLTIQRTQQEDSAVYLCASSLVREPYNEQFFGPGTRLTVL.

This clonotype was seen a few times. This rearrangement joins TRBV29-1 to TRBJ1-2; a weak D match, TRBD1 (5 bases). The germline CDR1 and CDR2 sequences are SQVTM and ANQGSEA. The CDR3 spans 15 residues. V was trimmed by 4 bases and J by 3 bases, leaving 18 bases between them. The chain's CDR3 is CSVGPLGTGDYGYTF. CDR3 coding DNA: TGCAGCGTTGGGCCCCTCGGGACCGGAGACTATGGCTACACCTTC.

This clonotype was observed at least ten times. V is TRBV28 and J is TRBJ2-1; TRBD2 matches 8 bases. CDR3 length: 15 residues. Germline CDR1 reads MDHEN; CDR2 reads SYDVKM. V dropped 9 bases and J dropped 4; count of bases not matched to a gene: 11. CDR3 DNA sequence: TGTGCCAGTCAGACCGGGACTAGGCCGTACAATGAGCAGTTCTTC. Translated: CASQTGTRPYNEQFF.

Worth noting for this clonotype: This may be a read error: a much more frequent sequence differs by one nucleotide. This chain uses TRBV7-9 with TRBJ2-4, with D perhaps TRBD1 (7 bases). Per the germline V gene, CDR1 is SEHNR and CDR2 is FQNEAQ (reference sequence). The CDR3 covers 17 residues. The CDR3 loop reads CANSLEVEGGRGLIMDF. The CDR3, as DNA: TGTGCCAACAGCTTAGAGGTTGAGGGGGGAAGGGGGCTCATCATGGACTTC.

This clonotype was found many times. The chain has TRBV6-2 or TRBV6-3 and TRBJ1-1, with TRBD1 identical over 10 bases. This CDR3 region has 17 residues. J was trimmed by 3 bases and V by 6 bases; bases with no gene match: 13. Per the germline V gene, CDR1 is MNHEY and CDR2 is SVGEGT. CDR3 protein: CASSRHNPGTGDTEAFF. In DNA, the CDR3 is TGTGCCAGCAGCCGACATAACCCCGGGACAGGGGACACTGAAGCTTTCTTT.

This clonotype has ten or more counts. The chain joins TRBV28 to TRBJ2-2; 8 bases align to TRBD1. The CDR3 contains 14 residues. Germline V gives CDR1 MDHEN, CDR2 SYDVKM. V shed 3 bases, J shed 4 bases, and the junction held 1 base outside the gene matches. The CDR3 sequence is CASSFTGGTGELFF. CDR3 nucleotide sequence: TGTGCCAGCAGTTTTACAGGGGGCACCGGGGAGCTGTTTTTT.

This clonotype was counted many times. The J gene is TRBJ2-7, the V gene TRBV5-1, with a weak D call TRBD1 (5 bases). This CDR3 comprises 13 residues. Germline CDR1 reads SGHRS; CDR2 reads YFSETQ. Trimming stripped 2 bases from V and 2 bases from J, with 8 bases between. The chain's CDR3 is CASSFPGTYEQYF. CDR3 DNA: TGCGCCAGCAGCTTTCCAGGGACCTACGAGCAGTACTTC.